The 8 T cell receptor beta chains listed next were all sequenced from one sample in a study of OX40 agonist ivuxolimab in advanced cancers. Measured with immunoSEQ multiplex PCR; TCRdb has only the in-frame clones, and not every one. The data show about 62,000 clones, 79% seen once. This specimen consisted of CD4+ or CD8+ T cells sorted from blood, obtained in a trial of the OX40 agonist ivuxolimab. Source of these receptors: an adult with an advanced solid tumor such as melanoma, head and neck, liver or kidney cancer.

The rearrangement links TRBV30 to TRBJ1-1, with 9 bases matching TRBD1. There are 23 residues in the CDR3. Trimming at V came to 0 bases and at J to 0 bases, leaving 26 bases not matched to a gene. The germline V gene encodes CDR1 GTSNPN and CDR2 SVGIG (reference sequence). The CDR3: CAWSVLRGVIRDREGSMNTEAFF. The CDR3 DNA is TGTGCCTGGAGTGTACTTCGGGGGGTAATCCGGGACAGGGAGGGATCCATGAACACTGAAGCTTTCTTT.

The CDR3 is CASSLGGPYEQYF. The CDR3 bases are TGTGCCAGCAGTTTGGGTGGACCCTACGAGCAGTACTTC. The chain carries TRBV27 and TRBJ2-7; D is unresolved. V shed 3 bases and J shed 2 bases, with 8 bases lying between them. The CDR3 is 13 amino acids. The germline CDR1 and CDR2 sequences are MNHEY and SMNVEV (reference sequence).

This clone was found once. This chain links TRBV2 with TRBJ1-4, with 9 nucleotides matching TRBD1. J gave up 7 bases and V 9 bases, and 6 bases lay outside the gene matches. There are 13 residues in the CDR3. The V gene's germline CDR1 is SNHLY and CDR2 FYNNEI. CDR3 coding DNA: TGTGCCAGAGGGGGACAGGGCGGTGAAAAACTGTTTTTT. The encoded protein is CARGGQGGEKLFF.

The chain recombines TRBV6-6 with TRBJ1-6; tentatively, D is TRBD1 (6 bases). V lost 5 bases, J lost 15 bases, and 17 bases lay in between. Per the germline V gene, CDR1 is MNHNY and CDR2 is SVGAGI (reference sequence). The CDR3 consists of 13 residues. The CDR3 sequence: CASSSYRARLLHF. The DNA of the CDR3 is TGTGCCAGCAGTAGCTACAGGGCCAGGCTCCTCCACTTT.

The chain combines TRBV29-1 with TRBJ1-1; D remains unclear. Germline CDR1 and CDR2: SQVTM and ANQGSEA. The ends were cut back, 3 bases at V and 1 base at J, with 6 bases in the middle. CDR3 length: 12 residues. The CDR3 DNA reads TGCAGCGTTGACCCCGAGAACACTGAAGCTTTCTTT. It is translated as CSVDPENTEAFF.

The genes are TRBV5-8 and TRBJ2-1; D is possibly TRBD2 (6 bases). Per the germline V gene, CDR1 is SGHTS and CDR2 is YDEGEE. Trimming shortened V by 0 bases and J by 15 bases, and 13 bases separated the two germline ends. The CDR3 has 12 amino acids. In DNA, the CDR3 is TGTGCCAGCAGCTTGGTGGGAGTCGGGGGGTTCTTC. Protein: CASSLVGVGGFF.

The chain is built from TRBV15 and TRBJ1-4; no clear D. V was pared by 5 bases and J by 4 bases, with 14 bases between. Germline loops: CDR1 LNHNV, CDR2 YYDKDF (reference sequence). The CDR3 has 15 residues. The DNA for the CDR3 is TGTGCCACCAGCGGCGGAAGCGCCGGTAATGAAAAACTGTTTTTT. Its protein is CATSGGSAGNEKLFF.

CDR3 DNA sequence: TGTGCCAGTAGTTCCAGGACTAGCGTGAACACCGGGGAGCTGTTTTTT. This gives the protein CASSSRTSVNTGELFF. The genes are TRBV19 and TRBJ2-2; TRBD2 agrees at 9 bases. Germline CDR1 is LNHDA and CDR2 is SQIVND (reference sequence). This CDR3 comprises 16 residues. The junction had 5 bases not matched to a gene; V was cut back by 5 bases and J by 1 base. The full variable domain, its missing parts supplied by reference TRBV19 and TRBJ2-2, is DGGITQSPKYLFRKEGQNVTLSCEQNLNHDAMYWYRQDPGQGLRLIYYSQIVNDFQKGDIAEGYSVSREKKESFPLTVTSAQKNPTAFYLCASSSRTSVNTGELFFGEGSRLTVL.